Detailed here is one TCR beta chain. The target antigen is unknown. This sample stems from a study of shared clonotypes between healthy human individuals. From germline, CDR1 is MNHEY and CDR2 SMNVEV (reference sequence). The CDR3 consists of 18 residues. V lost 2 bases to trimming and J lost 2 bases, with 19 bases between them. Broader study findings: Apart from blood, nothing was sampled; tissue repertoires likely differ.

This table comes from immunoSEQ multiplex PCR, and its TCRdb copy is limited to in-frame clones, with some not included. The sample carries some 450,000 clones, roughly three quarters recorded once. The receptor's source is a woman aged 40 to 55 in good health. Some clones in this sample may be carry-over from other donors' samples. The rearrangement uses TRBV27 and TRBJ1-3; D unclear. Sequenced input: PBMCs. The CDR3: CASSLNPLPGYAGNTIYF. The DNA of the CDR3 is TGTGCCAGCAGTTTAAACCCGCTACCGGGCTATGCTGGAAACACCATATATTTT.